This TCR beta chain stems from a study of radiotherapy plus CTLA-4 blockade in lung cancer. Alongside CTLA-4 blockade with ipilimumab, patients with chemo-refractory metastatic non-small-cell lung cancer received focal radiation. Assay used: immunoSEQ multiplex PCR; TCRdb lists only in-frame clones, some missing. This sample yields some 30,000 clones, of which more than 60% are seen a single time; roughly 7.2% belongs to the top ten. There are 15 residues in the CDR3. The V end lost 0 bases, the J end lost 0 bases, and 6 bases lay between the germline ends. CDR1 SGHRS and CDR2 YFSETQ come from the germline V gene.

V and J are TRBV5-1 and TRBJ2-2; D is uncertain. The clonotype originates from a human donor with non-small cell lung cancer who had stable disease on radiotherapy plus ipilimumab. The source material was peripheral blood, sampled from a patient treated with radiotherapy plus ipilimumab. In DNA, the CDR3 is TGCGCCAGCAGCTTGGGTTTACCGAACACCGGGGAGCTGTTTTTT. This codes for CASSLGLPNTGELFF. Looking up the rest from reference TRBV5-1 and TRBJ2-2 gives the full variable domain: KAGVTQTPRYLIKTRGQQVTLSCSPISGHRSVSWYQQTPGQGLQFLFEYFSETQRNKGNFPGRFSGRQFSNSRSEMNVSTLELGDSALYLCASSLGLPNTGELFFGEGSRLTVL.